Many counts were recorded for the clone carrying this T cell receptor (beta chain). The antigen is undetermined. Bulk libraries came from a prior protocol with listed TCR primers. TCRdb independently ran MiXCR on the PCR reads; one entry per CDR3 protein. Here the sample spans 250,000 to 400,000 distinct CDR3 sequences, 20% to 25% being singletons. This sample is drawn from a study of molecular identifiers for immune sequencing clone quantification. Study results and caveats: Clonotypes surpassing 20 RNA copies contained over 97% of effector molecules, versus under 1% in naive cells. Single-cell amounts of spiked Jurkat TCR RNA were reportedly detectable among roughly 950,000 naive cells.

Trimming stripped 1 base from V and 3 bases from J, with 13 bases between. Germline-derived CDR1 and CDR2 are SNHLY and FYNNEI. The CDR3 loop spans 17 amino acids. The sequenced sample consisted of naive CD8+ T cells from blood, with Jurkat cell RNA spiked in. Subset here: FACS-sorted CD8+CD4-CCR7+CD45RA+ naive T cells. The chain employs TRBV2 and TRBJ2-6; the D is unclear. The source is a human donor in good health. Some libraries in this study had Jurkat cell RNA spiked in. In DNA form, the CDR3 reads TGTGCCAGCAGTGAAGAGGGTACGCTCTTTGGGGCCAACGTCCTGACTTTC. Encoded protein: CASSEEGTLFGANVLTF. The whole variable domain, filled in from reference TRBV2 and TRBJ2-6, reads EPEVTQTPSHQVTQMGQEVILRCVPISNHLYFYWYRQILGQKVEFLVSFYNNEISEKSEIFDDQFSVERPDGSNFTLKIRSTKLEDSAMYFCASSEEGTLFGANVLTFGAGSRLTVL.